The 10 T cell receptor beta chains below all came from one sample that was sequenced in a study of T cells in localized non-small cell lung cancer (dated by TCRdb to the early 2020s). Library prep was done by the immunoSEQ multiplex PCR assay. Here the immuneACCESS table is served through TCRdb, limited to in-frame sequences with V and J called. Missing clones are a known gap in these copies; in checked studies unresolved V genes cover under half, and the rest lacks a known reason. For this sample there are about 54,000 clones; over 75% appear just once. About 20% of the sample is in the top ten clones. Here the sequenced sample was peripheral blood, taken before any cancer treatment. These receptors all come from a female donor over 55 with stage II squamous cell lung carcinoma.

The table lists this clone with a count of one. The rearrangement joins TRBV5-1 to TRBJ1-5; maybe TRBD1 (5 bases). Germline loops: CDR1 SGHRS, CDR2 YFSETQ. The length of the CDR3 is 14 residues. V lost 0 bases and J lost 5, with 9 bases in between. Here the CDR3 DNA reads TGCGCCAGCAGCTTGGGAGGGGCAGATCAGCCCCAGCATTTT. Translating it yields CASSLGGADQPQHF.

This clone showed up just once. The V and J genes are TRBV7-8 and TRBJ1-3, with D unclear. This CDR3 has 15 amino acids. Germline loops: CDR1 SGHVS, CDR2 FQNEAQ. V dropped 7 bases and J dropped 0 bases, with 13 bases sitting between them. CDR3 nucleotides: TGTGCCAGCACCCGGACGGAGATCTCTGGAAACACCATATATTTT. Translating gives CASTRTEISGNTIYF.

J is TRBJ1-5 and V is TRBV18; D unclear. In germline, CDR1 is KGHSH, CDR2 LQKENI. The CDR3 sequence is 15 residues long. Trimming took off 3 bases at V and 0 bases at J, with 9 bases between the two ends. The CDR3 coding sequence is TGTGCCAGCTCACCGGAGTCTGGTAGCAATCAGCCCCAGCATTTT. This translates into CASSPESGSNQPQHF.

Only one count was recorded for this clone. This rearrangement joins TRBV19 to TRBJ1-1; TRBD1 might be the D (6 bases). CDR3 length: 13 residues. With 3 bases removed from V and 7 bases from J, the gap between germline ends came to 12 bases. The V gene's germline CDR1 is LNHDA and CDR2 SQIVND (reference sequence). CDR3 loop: CASSMVEGVEAFF. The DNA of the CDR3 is TGTGCCAGTAGTATGGTTGAGGGGGTTGAAGCTTTCTTT.

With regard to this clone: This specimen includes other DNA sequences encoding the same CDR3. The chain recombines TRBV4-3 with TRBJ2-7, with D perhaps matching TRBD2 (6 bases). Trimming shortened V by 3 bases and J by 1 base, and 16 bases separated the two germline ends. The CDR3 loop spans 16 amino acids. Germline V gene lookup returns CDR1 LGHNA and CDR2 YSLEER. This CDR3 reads CASSQGGGTGSYEQYF. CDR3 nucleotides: TGCGCCAGCAGCCAGGGTGGGGGGACGGGATCCTACGAGCAGTACTTC.

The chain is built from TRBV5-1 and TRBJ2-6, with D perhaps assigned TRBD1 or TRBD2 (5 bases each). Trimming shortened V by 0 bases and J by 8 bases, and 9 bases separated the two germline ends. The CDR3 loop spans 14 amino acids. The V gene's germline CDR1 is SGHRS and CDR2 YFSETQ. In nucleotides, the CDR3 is TGCGCCAGCAGCTTGGATGGGGGTACCAACGTCCTGACTTTC. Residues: CASSLDGGTNVLTF.

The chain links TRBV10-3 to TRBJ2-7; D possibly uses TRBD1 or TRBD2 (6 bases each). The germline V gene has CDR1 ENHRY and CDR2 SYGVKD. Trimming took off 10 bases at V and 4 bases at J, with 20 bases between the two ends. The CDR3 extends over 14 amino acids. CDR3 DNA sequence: TGTGCCACGGGGGCCCGAGGTGGGGCTTACGAGCAGTACTTC. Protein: CATGARGGAYEQYF.

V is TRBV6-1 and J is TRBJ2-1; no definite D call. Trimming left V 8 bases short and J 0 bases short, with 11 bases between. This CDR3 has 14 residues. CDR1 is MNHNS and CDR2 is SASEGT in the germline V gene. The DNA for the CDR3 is TGTGCCAGCTTAGGCGGAAGCTCCTACAATGAGCAGTTCTTC. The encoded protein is CASLGGSSYNEQFF.

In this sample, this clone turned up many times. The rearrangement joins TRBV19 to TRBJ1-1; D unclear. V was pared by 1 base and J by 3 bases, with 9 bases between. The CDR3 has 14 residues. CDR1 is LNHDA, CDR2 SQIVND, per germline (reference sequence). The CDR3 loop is CASSIGRRDTEAFF. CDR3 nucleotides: TGTGCCAGTAGTATAGGAAGGAGGGACACTGAAGCTTTCTTT.

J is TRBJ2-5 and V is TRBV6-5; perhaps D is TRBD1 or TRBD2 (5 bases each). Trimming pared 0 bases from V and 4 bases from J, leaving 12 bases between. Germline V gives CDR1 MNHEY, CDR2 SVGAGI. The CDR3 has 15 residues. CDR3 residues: CASSYSPGRGETQYF. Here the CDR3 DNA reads TGTGCCAGCAGTTACTCGCCAGGGAGAGGAGAGACCCAGTACTTC.